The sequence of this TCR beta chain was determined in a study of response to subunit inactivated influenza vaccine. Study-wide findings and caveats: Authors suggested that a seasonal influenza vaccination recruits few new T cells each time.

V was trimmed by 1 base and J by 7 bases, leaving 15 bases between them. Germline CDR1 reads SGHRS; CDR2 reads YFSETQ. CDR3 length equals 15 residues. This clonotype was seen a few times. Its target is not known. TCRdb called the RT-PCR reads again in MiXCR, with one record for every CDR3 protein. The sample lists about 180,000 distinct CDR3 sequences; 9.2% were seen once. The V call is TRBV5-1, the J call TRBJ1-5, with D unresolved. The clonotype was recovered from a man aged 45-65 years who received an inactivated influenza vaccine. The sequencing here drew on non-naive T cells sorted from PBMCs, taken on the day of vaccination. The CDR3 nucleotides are TGCGCCAGCAGCTTGTCTGGGCAGGAGGGCCAGCCCCAGCATTTT. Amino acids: CASSLSGQEGQPQHF.